This T cell receptor beta chain was retrieved from a study of T cell responses to AZD1222 COVID-19 vaccine. Study findings and constraints: The donors showed a predominance of white British ancestry and of females, with possible underestimation of clonal diversity.

On this clone: As yet, its antigen is unknown.

The CDR3 consists of 13 residues. Between the trimmed V and J ends, which lost 4 bases and 2 bases, there was a span of 8 bases. Germline loops: CDR1 SNHLY, CDR2 FYNNEI. The protocol was immunoSEQ multiplex PCR, while the TCRdb copy is restricted to in-frame clones and leaves out a portion. The table shows 110,000 or so clones, with approximately 88% occurring only once. The material sequenced was peripheral blood, taken 28 days after the second AZD1222 dose. This receptor was identified in an adult who received the AZD1222 COVID-19 vaccine. This chain links TRBV2 with TRBJ1-2, with D unclear. The CDR3 coding sequence is TGTGCCAGCAGTGTAAACACCAACTATGGCTACACCTTC. This gives the protein CASSVNTNYGYTF.